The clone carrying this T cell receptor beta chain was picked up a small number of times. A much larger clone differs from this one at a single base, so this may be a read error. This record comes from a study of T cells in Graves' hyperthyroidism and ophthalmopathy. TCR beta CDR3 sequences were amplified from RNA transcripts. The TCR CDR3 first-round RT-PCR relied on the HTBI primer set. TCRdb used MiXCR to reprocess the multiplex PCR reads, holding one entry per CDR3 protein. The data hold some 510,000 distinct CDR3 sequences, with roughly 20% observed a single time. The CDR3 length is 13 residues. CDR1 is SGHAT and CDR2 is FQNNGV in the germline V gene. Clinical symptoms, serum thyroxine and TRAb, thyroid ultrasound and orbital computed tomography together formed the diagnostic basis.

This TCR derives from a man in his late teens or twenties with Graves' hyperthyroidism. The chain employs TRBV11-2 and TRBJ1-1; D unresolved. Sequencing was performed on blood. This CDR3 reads CASSDLLNTEACF. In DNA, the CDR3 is TGTGCCAGCAGCGACCTACTGAACACTGAAGCTTGCTTT.